The 15 T cell receptor beta chains in this list originate from one sample, sequenced in a study of identical twins. TCRdb ran MiXCR on the 5' RACE reads and lists one entry per CDR3 protein. The table has roughly 1.6 million distinct CDR3 sequences, about 32% seen once. The source material was cord blood. The receptors were sampled from a newborn girl in good health.

The rearrangement uses TRBV20-1 and TRBJ2-1, with TRBD2 matching 9 bases. The CDR3 is made up of 15 amino acids. V lost 4 bases, J lost 7 bases, and 11 bases stayed unmatched. In germline, CDR1 is DFQATT, CDR2 SNEGSKA (reference sequence). The chain's CDR3 is CSATWAGGFGNEQFF. The CDR3 DNA reads TGCAGTGCTACTTGGGCGGGAGGGTTTGGGAATGAGCAGTTCTTC.

There are many counts of this clonotype. This chain uses TRBV5-1 with TRBJ2-7, with TRBD2 matching 8 bases. V was clipped by 0 bases and J by 2 bases; unmatched bases: 7. Germline loops: CDR1 SGHRS, CDR2 YFSETQ. This CDR3 region has 16 residues. The CDR3 bases are TGCGCCAGCAGCTTGGCTTTACTAGCGGATACCTACGAGCAGTACTTC. Residues: CASSLALLADTYEQYF. Looking up the rest from reference TRBV5-1 and TRBJ2-7 gives the full variable domain: KAGVTQTPRYLIKTRGQQVTLSCSPISGHRSVSWYQQTPGQGLQFLFEYFSETQRNKGNFPGRFSGRQFSNSRSEMNVSTLELGDSALYLCASSLALLADTYEQYFGPGTRLTVT.

J is TRBJ2-1 and V is TRBV5-1; TRBD1 matches at 8 bases. Per germline, CDR1 SGHRS and CDR2 YFSETQ. After removal of 2 bases from V and 2 bases from J, the junction contained 9 bases not matched to a gene. The CDR3 runs to 17 residues. The CDR3: CASSFPSMGQAYNEQFF. Written as DNA, the CDR3 is TGCGCCAGCAGCTTCCCATCCATGGGACAGGCCTACAATGAGCAGTTCTTC.

J is TRBJ1-5 and V is TRBV6-2 or TRBV6-3; 7 bases are a match to TRBD1. This CDR3 contains 17 residues. The germline gives CDR1 MNHEY, CDR2 SVGEGT. Unmatched junction bases numbered 17, after V lost 5 bases and J lost 7 bases. The DNA of the CDR3 is TGTGCCAGCAGTCCCGTCCGCAGCCGGGACAGAGCCCAGCCCCAGCATTTT. Its translation: CASSPVRSRDRAQPQHF.

In its sample, this clonotype was seen a few times. The J gene is TRBJ2-3, the V gene TRBV3-1; a weak D match, TRBD2 (6 bases). This CDR3 has 15 residues. Germline values: CDR1 LGHDT, CDR2 YNNKEL (reference sequence). V lost 4 bases and J lost 4, with 15 bases in between. This CDR3 is CASSRITSPADTQYF. The CDR3 DNA reads as TGTGCCAGCAGCCGAATCACTAGCCCGGCAGATACGCAGTATTTT.

The genes are TRBV12-3 or TRBV12-4 and TRBJ2-7, with 8 bases lining up with TRBD1. Trimming cost V 6 bases and J 2 bases; bases outside gene matches: 6. This CDR3 region has 14 residues. The CDR3 sequence is CASSADRGPYEQYF. The CDR3 nucleotides read TGTGCCAGCAGCGCCGACAGGGGCCCCTACGAGCAGTACTTC.

The table lists this clonotype with a few counts. V is TRBV27 and J is TRBJ2-3, with TRBD1 identical over 8 bases. The CDR3 is 16 amino acids. V lost 7 bases to trimming and J lost 5 bases; unmatched junction nucleotides: 14. The germline V gene has CDR1 MNHEY and CDR2 SMNVEV (reference sequence). The CDR3 protein is CASNRDRSFRGDTQYF. In DNA, the CDR3 is TGTGCCAGCAACCGGGACAGGTCGTTCCGGGGAGATACGCAGTATTTT.

The rearrangement links TRBV4-1 to TRBJ2-1, with D possibly TRBD2 on 5 matching bases. Germline V gene data show CDR1 as MGHRA and CDR2 as YSYEKL. V lost 2 bases and J lost 13, with 18 bases in between. The CDR3 extends over 14 amino acids. CDR3 nucleotides: TGCGCCAGCAGCCAACCGATCTGGGGAGAGACCCAGTTCTTC. It specifies CASSQPIWGETQFF.

The V gene is TRBV12-3 or TRBV12-4, the J gene TRBJ2-1; 9 bases line up with TRBD2. The ends lost 2 bases at V and 5 bases at J; junction bases unmatched: 10. The CDR3 sequence is 17 residues long. The DNA of the CDR3 is TGTGCCAGCAGTTTAAGGTTAGCGTCTAGCGGGGACAATGAGCAGTTCTTC. The encoded protein is CASSLRLASSGDNEQFF.

This sequence joins TRBV3-1 and TRBJ2-7; D is undetermined. The V end was cut by 0 bases, the J end by 0 bases, with 15 bases between. CDR3 size: 17 residues. Germline-derived CDR1 and CDR2 are LGHDT and YNNKEL (reference sequence). CDR3 amino acids: CASSQEWVGRSSYEQYF. CDR3 nucleotides: TGTGCCAGCAGCCAAGAATGGGTTGGACGGAGCTCCTACGAGCAGTACTTC.

The table lists this clonotype with a few counts. The V call is TRBV20-1, the J call TRBJ1-2; D may be TRBD1 (5 bases). The V end was cut by 7 bases, the J end by 8 bases, with 20 bases between. CDR1 is DFQATT, CDR2 SNEGSKA, per germline (reference sequence). This CDR3 has 13 residues. CDR3 in DNA: TGCAGTGTGACAGCTAACCTTCTCACGGGCTACACCTTC. Translation gives CSVTANLLTGYTF.

The chain employs TRBV3-1 and TRBJ2-7; D may be TRBD1 or TRBD2 (5 bases each). Between the trimmed V and J ends, which lost 1 base and 7 bases, there was a span of 17 bases. Germline lookup yields CDR1 LGHDT and CDR2 YNNKEL (reference sequence). The CDR3 loop spans 15 amino acids. The CDR3 DNA reads TGTGCCAGCAGCCAAGCTGGGACGGGGTACAATGAGCAGTACTTC. Translating gives CASSQAGTGYNEQYF.

This clonotype was found a few times. The junction and the germline gene differ at one end; a read error may be behind it. This chain links TRBV3-1 with TRBJ1-2; D perhaps matches TRBD1 (6 bases). CDR3 length: 13 residues. Looked up from germline, CDR1 is LGHDT and CDR2 is YNNKEL (reference sequence). The CDR3 nucleotides are TGTGCCAGCAGCTACAGGGAAAAGGGCGGCTGCACCTTC. This gives the protein CASSYREKGGCTF.

This chain connects TRBV12-3 or TRBV12-4 to TRBJ1-1; weak D call: TRBD1 (6 bases). V lost 4 bases, J lost 3 bases, and 21 bases lay in between. The CDR3 is made up of 17 amino acids. The chain's CDR3 is CASSSWFSGQGDTEAFF. The CDR3 DNA reads TGTGCCAGCAGTTCCTGGTTTTCGGGACAAGGGGACACTGAAGCTTTCTTT.

The rearrangement links TRBV27 to TRBJ2-2; 8 bases map to TRBD1. In germline, CDR1 is MNHEY, CDR2 SMNVEV (reference sequence). With 3 bases clipped from V and 1 base from J, the junction kept 4 bases outside the gene matches. CDR3 length: 16 residues. In nucleotides, the CDR3 is TGTGCCAGCAGTTTCCCCGGACAGGGGAACACCGGGGAGCTGTTTTTT. This codes for CASSFPGQGNTGELFF.